This TCR beta chain was identified during a study of T cells in Graves' hyperthyroidism and ophthalmopathy. Study-wide background: Peripheral blood was secured at the point of initial diagnosis, before any treatment.

TCR beta CDR3 sequences were amplified from RNA transcripts. In the first-round RT-PCR of the TCR CDR3, the HTBI primer set was used. MiXCR, run by TCRdb on the multiplex PCR reads, gives a single entry per CDR3 protein. The table includes around 600,000 distinct CDR3 sequences, roughly 15% detected once. Germline V gives CDR1 ENHRY, CDR2 SYGVKD. V dropped 3 bases and J dropped 3 bases, with 15 bases sitting between them. This CDR3 region has 16 residues. Source material for PBMCs was 10 ml fresh peripheral blood. The rearrangement links TRBV10-3 to TRBJ2-4; D possibly uses TRBD1 or TRBD2 (5 bases each). This TCR came from a woman aged 45-65 years with Graves' ophthalmopathy. The specimen was blood. Written as DNA, the CDR3 is TGTGCCATCAGTGACCGAGCCGGGGCAAACAAAAACATTCAGTACTTC. This codes for CAISDRAGANKNIQYF.